A single sample gave rise to the 19 T cell receptor beta chains below, sequenced in a study of T cell changes during pregnancy in multiple sclerosis. Repertoires were generated with immunoSEQ multiplex PCR, while TCRdb's copy carries only in-frame clones and drops some. The repertoire holds around 69,000 clones, approximately 90% seen once, with 2.1% in the top ten. Specimen: peripheral blood, collected in the second trimester of pregnancy. The receptors here all came from a female donor in good health, enrolled as a control in a pregnancy study.

V gene TRBV6-5 combines with J gene TRBJ1-2; a possible D gene is TRBD1 (6 bases). Trimming shortened V by 6 bases and J by 2 bases, and 7 bases separated the two germline ends. The CDR3 is 12 residues long. CDR1 MNHEY and CDR2 SVGAGI come from the germline V gene. CDR3 amino acids: CASSQGNYGYTF. In nucleotides, the CDR3 is TGTGCCAGCAGCCAGGGGAACTATGGCTACACCTTC.

As to this clone: The junction departs from germline at one end; a sequencing error may be responsible. This rearrangement joins TRBV19 to TRBJ2-3; 10 positions match TRBD2. The CDR3 spans 15 residues. Germline CDR1 is LNHDA and CDR2 is SQIVND (reference sequence). For the CDR3, the DNA is TGTGCCAGTCGTATTCTAGCGGGGGCCCTCGATACGCAGTATTTT. Amino acid sequence: CASRILAGALDTQYF.

The rearrangement joins TRBV7-2 to TRBJ2-7, with TRBD1 matching over 10 bases. Trimming removed 5 bases from V and 3 bases from J; junction bases left unmatched: 10. CDR3 length: 16 residues. Germline V gives CDR1 SGHTA, CDR2 FQGNSA. DNA of the CDR3: TGTGCCAGCAGCGCAACGACCGGGACAGGGGACTACGAGCAGTACTTC. Translated: CASSATTGTGDYEQYF.

This clone was observed a single time. The chain has TRBV4-1 and TRBJ1-5; D is undetermined. The CDR3 consists of 14 residues. The germline V gene has CDR1 MGHRA and CDR2 YSYEKL. Trimming removed 1 base from V and 4 bases from J, with 8 bases in between. Here the CDR3 DNA reads TGCGCCAGCAGCCAAGGAACTCTTAATCAGCCCCAGCATTTT. This sequence encodes CASSQGTLNQPQHF.

The genes are TRBV19 and TRBJ1-2; no clear D. This CDR3 has 15 amino acids. V lost 6 bases and J 4 bases, leaving 18 bases between the germline ends. Germline V CDR1 and CDR2: LNHDA, SQIVND (reference sequence). The CDR3 nucleotides are TGTGCCAGTAGAGACTCGGGAGAGAGAGGCTATGGCTACACCTTC. It codes for CASRDSGERGYGYTF.

V is TRBV6-5 and J is TRBJ1-6, with D uncertain. CDR1 and CDR2 (germline): MNHEY, SVGAGI. CDR3 length equals 14 residues. Trimming left V 10 bases short and J 13 bases short, with 23 bases between. The CDR3 sequence is CATRPAGLRAPLHF. CDR3 DNA: TGTGCCACCCGACCCGCAGGTCTGCGAGCCCCCCTCCACTTT.

This chain links TRBV4-2 with TRBJ2-7; D is perhaps TRBD1 (5 bases). Germline loops: CDR1 LGHNA, CDR2 YNFKEQ. Trimming took off 1 base at V and 3 bases at J, with 10 bases between the two ends. The CDR3 totals 14 residues. The CDR3 loop is CASSQVRQNYEQYF. In DNA form, the CDR3 reads TGTGCCAGCAGCCAAGTGCGACAGAACTACGAGCAGTACTTC.

This clone was observed a handful of times. This chain joins TRBV4-2 and TRBJ2-7; TRBD1 matches at 9 bases. Germline values: CDR1 LGHNA, CDR2 YNFKEQ. The CDR3 has 16 residues. V shed 0 bases, J shed 1 base, and the junction held 4 bases outside the gene matches. The CDR3: CASSQELGTGSYEQYF. The CDR3 DNA reads as TGTGCCAGCAGCCAAGAACTCGGGACAGGGTCCTACGAGCAGTACTTC.

This CDR3 reads CASSLISGGPPYEQYF. CDR3 coding DNA: TGTGCCAGCAGCTTAATTAGCGGGGGGCCTCCCTACGAGCAGTACTTC. The V and J genes are TRBV5-4 and TRBJ2-7; 10 nucleotides align to TRBD2. Germline CDR1 reads SGHNT; CDR2 reads YYREEE (reference sequence). With V trimmed by 2 bases and J by 2 bases, 7 bases remained unmatched. CDR3 length equals 16 residues.

The chain combines TRBV7-3 with TRBJ2-6, with 12 bases that match TRBD1. Germline trimming cut 8 bases from V and 1 base from J; bases unmatched to any gene: 3. Germline-derived CDR1 and CDR2 are SGHTA and FQGTGA. The length of the CDR3 is 16 residues. The CDR3, as DNA: TGTGCCAGCGGGGGACAGGGGGCTTCTGGGGCCAACGTCCTGACTTTC. Translated, it gives CASGGQGASGANVLTF.

This clone was detected only once. Written as DNA, the CDR3 is TGTGCCAGCAGGAGGGGAGGGGGGGGCACAGATACGCAGTATTTT. Protein sequence: CASRRGGGGTDTQYF. The chain uses TRBV6-1 and TRBJ2-3; possible D gene TRBD2, 7 bases. From germline, CDR1 is MNHNS and CDR2 SASEGT. The CDR3 sequence is 15 residues long. V was trimmed by 6 bases and J by 1 base, leaving 14 bases between them.

This chain joins TRBV27 and TRBJ1-5; unclear D gene. V gave up 3 bases and J gave up 7 bases, with 10 bases separating them. This CDR3 is 13 amino acids long. CDR1 and CDR2 from the germline V gene are MNHEY and SMNVEV (reference sequence). CDR3 sequence: CASSLRGVQPQHF. CDR3 nucleotides: TGTGCCAGCAGTTTGCGGGGAGTCCAGCCCCAGCATTTT.

The chain combines TRBV28 with TRBJ1-2; 8 bases fit TRBD1. V lost 6 bases, J lost 4 bases, and 4 bases stayed unmatched. This CDR3 contains 13 residues. The germline V gene encodes CDR1 MDHEN and CDR2 SYDVKM. As DNA, the CDR3 is TGTGCCAGCAGGGATACAGGGGGCTATGGCTACACCTTC. It translates to CASRDTGGYGYTF.

The rearrangement joins TRBV4-2 to TRBJ1-6; no firm D call. Per germline, CDR1 LGHNA and CDR2 YNFKEQ. CDR3 size: 17 residues. V gave up 1 base and J gave up 9 bases, with 19 bases separating them. The CDR3 nucleotides read TGTGCCAGCAGCCAAGCATTGGGAGGGCTCCAGCCTTCACCCCTCCACTTT. Protein sequence: CASSQALGGLQPSPLHF.

Concerning this clone itself: Relative to the germline gene, one junction end is altered; a read error may explain this. This chain uses TRBV7-2 with TRBJ2-1; no clear D gene. Germline V CDR1 and CDR2: SGHTA, FQGNSA. The CDR3 totals 12 residues. CDR3 sequence reads: CASSLDVTNTIF. The DNA of the CDR3 is TGTGCCAGCAGCTTAGACGTAACTAATACGATCTTC.

This clone was counted once. The chain joins TRBV7-3 to TRBJ1-1; possibly TRBD1 for D (5 bases). Germline loops: CDR1 SGHTA, CDR2 FQGTGA. The CDR3 consists of 15 residues. The V and J ends lost 3 bases and 5 bases respectively, with 16 bases between them. This CDR3 reads CASSFHGGGRTEAFF. The DNA for the CDR3 is TGTGCCAGCAGCTTTCACGGGGGGGGTAGGACTGAAGCTTTCTTT.

The gene calls are TRBV5-5 and TRBJ1-4; no clear D gene. The CDR3 has 15 residues. In germline, CDR1 is SGHKS, CDR2 YYEKEE (reference sequence). With 3 bases removed from V and 2 bases from J, the gap between germline ends came to 11 bases. The CDR3 loop reads CASSSVRVTNEKLFF. DNA for the CDR3: TGTGCCAGCAGCTCAGTCCGGGTTACTAATGAAAAACTGTTTTTT. Full variable domain (missing parts from reference TRBV5-5 and TRBJ1-4): DAGVTQSPTHLIKTRGQQVTLRCSPISGHKSVSWYQQVLGQGPQFIFQYYEKEERGRGNFPDRFSARQFPNYSSELNVNALLLGDSALYLCASSSVRVTNEKLFFGSGTQLSVL.

The rearrangement joins TRBV5-1 to TRBJ2-1; D is perhaps TRBD2 (6 bases). CDR1 is SGHRS and CDR2 is YFSETQ in the germline V gene. Trimming cost V 0 bases and J 5 bases, with 9 bases left between them. The CDR3 is 14 amino acids. The CDR3 coding sequence is TGCGCCAGCAGCTTGGGGGGGGAAAACAATGAGCAGTTCTTC. Its protein is CASSLGGENNEQFF.

The genes are TRBV6-5 and TRBJ2-7, with D hard to call. Germline V gene sequence: CDR1 MNHEY, CDR2 SVGAGI. The CDR3 sequence is 11 residues long. V was pared by 8 bases and J by 2 bases, with 7 bases between. CDR3 coding DNA: TGTGCCAGCCGAGTGGCCTACGAGCAGTACTTC. It translates to CASRVAYEQYF.